This TCR beta chain appears in the sequencing data of a study of B cell selection in AIRE deficiency. The study, taken as a whole, reports: Shorter CDR3s marked shared Treg sequences, biased toward few non-templated insertions. Healthy Tconv contained roughly two fifths of shared healthy Treg sequences; only TCRbeta sequenced. Only about 9% of approximately 3,700 shared Treg sequences were patient-specific; about 30% healthy-specific.

Notes on this clone: As yet, its antigen is unknown.

Sorting defined conventional CD4 T cells as CD4+CD127+. The CDR3 is made up of 12 amino acids. CDR1 is SQVTM and CDR2 is ANQGSEA in the germline V gene. The germline V and J ends were trimmed by 4 bases and 2 bases, with 8 bases remaining between them. TCRdb's copy holds only in-frame clones and misses some; the assay was immunoSEQ multiplex PCR. The table records about 25,000 clones, approximately 97% of them present only once. The rearrangement links TRBV29-1 to TRBJ1-1, with unresolved D. The receptor was isolated from a human donor with AIRE deficiency. Sequenced: conventional CD4+ T cells sorted from PBMCs. The CDR3 is CSVASGNTEAFF. CDR3 nucleotide sequence: TGCAGCGTTGCAAGTGGAAACACTGAAGCTTTCTTT.